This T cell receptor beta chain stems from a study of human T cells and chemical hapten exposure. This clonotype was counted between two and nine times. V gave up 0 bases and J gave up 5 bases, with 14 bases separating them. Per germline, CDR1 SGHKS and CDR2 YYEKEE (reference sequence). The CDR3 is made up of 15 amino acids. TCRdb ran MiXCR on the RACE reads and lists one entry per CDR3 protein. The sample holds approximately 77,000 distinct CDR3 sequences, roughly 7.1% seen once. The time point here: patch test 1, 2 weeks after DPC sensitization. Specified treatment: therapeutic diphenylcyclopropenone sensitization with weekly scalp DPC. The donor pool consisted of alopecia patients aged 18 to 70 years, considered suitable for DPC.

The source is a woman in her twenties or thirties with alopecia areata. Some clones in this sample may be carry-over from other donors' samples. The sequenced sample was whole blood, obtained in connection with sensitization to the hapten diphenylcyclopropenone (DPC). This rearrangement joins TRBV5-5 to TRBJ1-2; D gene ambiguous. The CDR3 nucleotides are TGTGCCAGCAGCTTGGCGTTCGGGCCTGGATATGGCTACACCTTC. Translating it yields CASSLAFGPGYGYTF.